This T cell receptor (beta chain) was captured in a study of shared clonotypes between healthy human individuals. Positive CCR7 selection of CD45RO-negative cells yielded the naive CD8 cells, and terminally differentiated effector memory CD45RA+ cells were excluded. V lost 5 bases and J 8 bases, leaving 12 bases between the germline ends. The CDR3 extends over 12 amino acids. Germline V lookup: CDR1 SGHAT, CDR2 FQNNGV. The repertoire was sequenced with immunoSEQ multiplex PCR; TCRdb's copy has only in-frame clones and lacks some. This table has some 2.1 million clones, 93% appearing once. The genes are TRBV11-2 and TRBJ1-2; D unclear. Sequencing was carried out using naive CD8+ T cells from PBMCs. This TCR was sampled from a man between 18 and 35 years old in good health. Some clones in this sample may be carry-over from other donors' samples. The CDR3 bases are TGTGCCAGCAGCCGAAGATTAGAAGGCTACACCTTC. Translating gives CASSRRLEGYTF.